This TCR beta chain was captured by sequencing in a study of breast tumors, draining lymph nodes, adjacent tissues. Points from the study as a whole: Findings are consistent with lymph node origin and intratumoral expansion of most tumor T cells. Tumor TCR diversity was below lymph nodes but above nontumor tissue. Tumor and nontumor repertoires were significantly more similar in luminal-like than in basal-like breast cancer.

Axillary draining lymph nodes of breast cancer patients supplied the node samples. V lost 4 bases, J lost 5 bases, and 5 bases stayed unmatched. CDR1 is SGHTA and CDR2 is FQGNSA in the germline V gene. This CDR3 has 15 amino acids. TCRdb ran MiXCR on the multiplex PCR reads and lists one entry per CDR3 protein. The table lists approximately 230,000 distinct CDR3 sequences, under 40% of them singletons. As to this clonotype: The antigen remains undetermined. This may come from a read error, since a much larger clone is one base off.

The genes are TRBV7-2 and TRBJ2-1, with TRBD2 identical over 10 bases. This clonotype originated in a female donor with breast cancer. Some clones in this sample may be carry-over from other donors' samples. Sequencing was carried out using axillary lymph node tissue. Here the CDR3 reads CASSWQTSGHNEQFF. In nucleotides, the CDR3 is TGTGCCAGCAGCTGGCAGACTAGCGGGCACAATGAGCAGTTCTTC.